The source of this T cell receptor beta chain is a study of blood T cell repertoires in COVID-19. In the study overall: Nucleic acid was either cDNA or gDNA, and it came from T cells, B-cell-depleted T cells, or PBMCs.

Germline assignment: CDR1 KGHDR and CDR2 SFDVKD. The J segment lost 6 bases and the V segment lost 0 bases, leaving 2 bases of the junction unmatched. CDR3 length: 15 residues. Cohort placement rested on clinical history that participants reported themselves. Cohort 3 recovered donors had two negative PCRs, clearance, or symptom resolution. In the source study's methods: Counts of nucleated cells, estimated from reference gene primer amplification, were obtained. Sequencing used immunoSEQ multiplex PCR; TCRdb keeps in-frame clones, though not all of them. The V and J calls and clone size come from that table; D and trimming were worked out from the DNA. This sample carries just over 300,000 clones, over 75% of them seen once, and the ten largest clones take about 4.2%.

The V call is TRBV24-1, the J call TRBJ2-1; 9 bases line up with TRBD1. The sequencing input was PBMCs or T cells enriched from blood (not recorded which). The TCR comes from a man between 25 and 39 years old who had recovered from COVID-19. The chain's CDR3 is CATSDLDRGSNEQFF. DNA of the CDR3: TGTGCCACCAGTGATTTGGACAGGGGGAGCAATGAGCAGTTCTTC.